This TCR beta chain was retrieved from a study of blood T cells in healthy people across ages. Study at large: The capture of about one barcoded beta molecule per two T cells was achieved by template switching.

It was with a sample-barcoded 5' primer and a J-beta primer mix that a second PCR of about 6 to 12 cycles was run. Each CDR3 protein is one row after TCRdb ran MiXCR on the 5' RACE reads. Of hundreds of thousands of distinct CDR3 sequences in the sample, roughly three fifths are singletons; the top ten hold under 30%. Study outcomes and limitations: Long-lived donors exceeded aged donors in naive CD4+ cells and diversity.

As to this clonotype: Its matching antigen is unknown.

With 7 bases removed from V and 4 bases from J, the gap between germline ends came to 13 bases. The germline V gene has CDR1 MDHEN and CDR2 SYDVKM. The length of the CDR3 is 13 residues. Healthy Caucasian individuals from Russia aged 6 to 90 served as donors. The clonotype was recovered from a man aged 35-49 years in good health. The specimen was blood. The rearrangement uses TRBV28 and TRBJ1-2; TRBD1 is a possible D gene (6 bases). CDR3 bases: TGTGCCAGCATCGGGGGGCAAGGCTATGGCTACACCTTC. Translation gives CASIGGQGYGYTF.